The 32 T cell receptor beta chains below all came from one sample that was sequenced in a study of Ad26.COV2.S vaccination and SARS-CoV-2 variants (dated by TCRdb to about 2021). The method behind the library was the immunoSEQ multiplex PCR assay. Imported from immuneACCESS, the table was reduced by TCRdb to in-frame sequences with V and J called. These copies leave out some clones; in studies compared against another copy, an unresolved V gene accounts for under half, and the cause of the remainder is not known. The sample table lists about 410,000 clones, about 88% of them with a count of one. The top ten clones comprise about 3.6% of the sample. Interpreted using the paper, the treatment or condition label stands for: about 20 received Ad26.COV2.S at low or high dose, single or two shots; a few received placebo; per-sample allocation not given. For vaccine and placebo recipients, repertoires were sequenced using samples collected on day 63 after the first injection.

The starting material was peripheral blood, obtained in a trial of Ad26.COV2.S vaccine versus placebo. These receptors all come from a person between 18 and 59 years old who received the Ad26.COV2.S COVID-19 vaccine or a placebo.

This clone was counted once. This chain joins TRBV19 and TRBJ2-1; 11 bases match TRBD2. CDR3 length equals 16 residues. The ends lost 6 bases at V and 1 base at J; junction bases unmatched: 5. Per germline, CDR1 LNHDA and CDR2 SQIVND (reference sequence). CDR3 residues: CASRPSGGFSYNEQFF. The CDR3 nucleotides read TGTGCCAGTAGGCCTAGCGGGGGGTTTTCCTACAATGAGCAGTTCTTC. Variable domain in full (rest from reference TRBV19 and TRBJ2-1): DGGITQSPKYLFRKEGQNVTLSCEQNLNHDAMYWYRQDPGQGLRLIYYSQIVNDFQKGDIAEGYSVSREKKESFPLTVTSAQKNPTAFYLCASRPSGGFSYNEQFFGPGTRLTVL.

The chain joins TRBV27 to TRBJ1-5, with 11 bases identical to TRBD1. The V gene end was trimmed by 5 bases and the J gene end by 6 bases; junction bases not matched to a gene: 3. Germline CDR1 MNHEY, CDR2 SMNVEV (reference sequence). The CDR3 loop spans 14 amino acids. The CDR3 nucleotides read TGTGCCAGCAGTCCAGGGACAGGGGGTCAGCCCCAGCATTTT. It yields the protein CASSPGTGGQPQHF.

This clone appeared once. The V call is TRBV6-1, the J call TRBJ2-5; 9 bases fit TRBD2. The trim removed 3 bases at V and 4 bases at J, leaving 9 bases unmatched. The length of the CDR3 is 16 residues. Germline V gene sequence: CDR1 MNHNS, CDR2 SASEGT. DNA for the CDR3: TGTGCCAGCAGTGATCTGACAGCGGGGGGTCGAGAGACCCAGTACTTC. Protein sequence: CASSDLTAGGRETQYF.

V and J are TRBV10-3 and TRBJ1-1; the match to TRBD1 covers 8 bases. This CDR3 spans 13 amino acids. V dropped 3 bases and J dropped 5; count of bases not matched to a gene: 2. Germline V gene lookup returns CDR1 ENHRY and CDR2 SYGVKD. The CDR3, as DNA: TGTGCCATCAGTGAACAGGGGGGAACTGAAGCTTTCTTT. Amino acid sequence: CAISEQGGTEAFF.

This chain connects TRBV27 to TRBJ2-7, with 11 bases identical to TRBD1. CDR1 is MNHEY, CDR2 SMNVEV, per germline (reference sequence). V was clipped by 3 bases and J by 5 bases; unmatched bases: 3. The length of the CDR3 is 14 residues. The CDR3 region is CASSLGTGGNEQYF. As DNA, the CDR3 is TGTGCCAGCAGTTTGGGGACAGGGGGTAACGAGCAGTACTTC.

This clone has only a few counts. Additional DNA sequences in this sample encode the identical CDR3. The genes are TRBV3-1 (or the pseudogene TRBV3-2) and TRBJ1-1; D not certain. The V end lost 1 base, the J end lost 4 bases, and 7 bases lay between the germline ends. From germline, CDR1 is LGHDT and CDR2 YNNKEL (reference sequence). The CDR3 runs 13 residues. The CDR3 DNA follows: TGTGCCAGCAGCCAAGTTACGGGCACTGAAGCTTTCTTT. This sequence encodes CASSQVTGTEAFF.

The chain links TRBV7-9 to TRBJ1-4; D is unresolved. Germline V gives CDR1 SEHNR, CDR2 FQNEAQ (reference sequence). The ends were cut back, 5 bases at V and 7 bases at J, with 14 bases in the middle. The CDR3 consists of 14 residues. Here the CDR3 reads CASSHGYLGEKLFF. CDR3 sequence (DNA): TGTGCCAGCAGCCATGGCTACTTGGGTGAAAAACTGTTTTTT.

This clone was observed once. A read error may account for a junction end that differs from germline. The rearrangement links TRBV2 to TRBJ1-6; D is uncertain. CDR1 and CDR2 (germline): SNHLY, FYNNEI. The CDR3 has 16 residues. The CDR3 sequence is CASRATGLDYYSPLHF. DNA for the CDR3: TGTGCCAGCAGGGCAACCGGGCTCGACTATTATTCACCCCTCCACTTT.

V and J are TRBV27 and TRBJ1-5; 11 nucleotides line up with TRBD1. The ends lost 5 bases at V and 5 bases at J; junction bases unmatched: 5. This CDR3 spans 15 amino acids. Germline lookup yields CDR1 MNHEY and CDR2 SMNVEV (reference sequence). CDR3 nucleotides: TGTGCCAGCAGTCATGGACAGGGGGCGTATCAGCCCCAGCATTTT. It encodes CASSHGQGAYQPQHF.

V usage is TRBV19 and J usage is TRBJ2-7, with TRBD1 matching 10 bases. Germline V gene sequence: CDR1 LNHDA, CDR2 SQIVND (reference sequence). This CDR3 has 13 residues. The V segment lost 11 bases and the J segment 3 bases; nucleotides outside the gene matches: 7. This chain's CDR3 is CASRGTGVYEQYF. CDR3 in DNA: TGTGCCTCTCGGGGGACAGGGGTCTACGAGCAGTACTTC.

This chain connects TRBV4-3 to TRBJ1-6; D gene uncertain. CDR3 size: 12 residues. The ends were cut back, 2 bases at V and 12 bases at J, with 8 bases in the middle. Germline loops: CDR1 LGHNA, CDR2 YSLEER. This chain's CDR3 is CASSQQPGPLHF. Written as DNA, the CDR3 is TGCGCCAGCAGCCAACAGCCTGGACCCCTCCACTTT.

This rearrangement joins TRBV5-6 to TRBJ1-2, with 11 bases matching TRBD1. Per the germline V gene, CDR1 is SGHDT and CDR2 is YYEEEE. The CDR3 is 19 residues long. V was pared by 5 bases and J by 2 bases, with 17 bases of the junction left unmatched. The CDR3 DNA reads as TGTGCCAGCAGTGTTGGACAGGGGGCGCGGGGGGCGACCAACTATGGCTACACCTTC. Translation: CASSVGQGARGATNYGYTF.

The V gene is TRBV9, the J gene TRBJ2-3; D might be TRBD1 or TRBD2, each matching 6 bases. V was cut by 4 bases and J by 2 bases, with 11 bases left in between. The CDR3 totals 14 residues. CDR1 SGDLS and CDR2 YYNGEE come from the germline V gene. The CDR3 loop is CASSPGGLTDTQYF. CDR3 nucleotide sequence: TGTGCCAGCAGCCCCGGGGGCCTCACAGATACGCAGTATTTT.

The chain uses TRBV7-9 and TRBJ1-6; no definite D call. This CDR3 is 13 amino acids long. Germline V lookup: CDR1 SEHNR, CDR2 FQNEAQ (reference sequence). V lost 1 base, J lost 10 bases, and 8 bases lay in between. The CDR3 loop reads CASSLVRVSPLHF. The CDR3 DNA sequence: TGTGCCAGCAGCTTAGTGAGGGTCTCACCCCTCCACTTT.

The chain couples TRBV10-2 to TRBJ2-1; 10 bases are shared with TRBD2. The CDR3 length is 17 residues. The V segment lost 6 bases and the J segment 0 bases; nucleotides outside the gene matches: 8. The V gene's germline CDR1 is WSHSY and CDR2 SAAADI. The CDR3 nucleotides read TGCGCCAGCAGGTATAGCGGGGGGACCTTCTCCTACAATGAGCAGTTCTTC. Protein sequence: CASRYSGGTFSYNEQFF.

The V and J genes are TRBV19 and TRBJ2-1, with TRBD1 identical over 12 bases. Germline V gives CDR1 LNHDA, CDR2 SQIVND (reference sequence). The CDR3 loop spans 15 amino acids. The J segment lost 8 bases and the V segment lost 8 bases, leaving 10 bases of the junction unmatched. The CDR3 sequence is CASQAGTGGRYEQFF. CDR3 DNA sequence: TGTGCCAGTCAGGCAGGGACAGGGGGCCGGTATGAGCAGTTCTTC.

The gene calls are TRBV10-2 and TRBJ2-4; D perhaps matches TRBD1 (5 bases). The CDR3 contains 16 residues. V gave up 0 bases and J gave up 3 bases, with 12 bases separating them. Per the germline V gene, CDR1 is WSHSY and CDR2 is SAAADI. Here the CDR3 DNA reads TGCGCCAGCAGTGAGTCCCAGGGCGTCGGCAAAAACATTCAGTACTTC. Translation gives CASSESQGVGKNIQYF.

The V call is TRBV27, the J call TRBJ2-7, with TRBD2 identical over 12 bases. Germline CDR1 MNHEY, CDR2 SMNVEV (reference sequence). The V and J ends lost 8 bases and 2 bases, in that order; junction bases with no gene match: 16. CDR3 size: 18 residues. The CDR3 region has the DNA TGTGCCAGCGGAGTGACTAGCGGGGGTTCTATCGAGGCCTACGAGCAGTACTTC. As protein: CASGVTSGGSIEAYEQYF.

V is TRBV7-9 and J is TRBJ2-7, with TRBD1 identical over 12 bases. V shed 0 bases and J 4 bases; nucleotides not matched to a gene: 4. The CDR3 runs 16 residues. Germline CDR1 SEHNR, CDR2 FQNEAQ (reference sequence). DNA for the CDR3: TGTGCCAGCAGCTTAGCCCCGGGACAGGGGGCTTACGAGCAGTACTTC. This gives the protein CASSLAPGQGAYEQYF.

This clone was counted a single time. The V call is TRBV9, the J call TRBJ2-7; 8 bases match TRBD1. With 4 bases clipped from V and 1 base from J, the junction kept 4 bases outside the gene matches. Germline CDR1 reads SGDLS; CDR2 reads YYNGEE. The CDR3 totals 14 residues. The chain's CDR3 is CASSRTGFSYEQYF. The CDR3 DNA reads TGTGCCAGCAGCAGGACAGGGTTTTCCTACGAGCAGTACTTC.

This clone appeared a few times. V gene TRBV4-2 combines with J gene TRBJ2-7, with D tentatively TRBD1 (5 bases). V was pared by 3 bases and J by 2 bases, with 17 bases between. This CDR3 has 16 residues. Germline V gene lookup returns CDR1 LGHNA and CDR2 YNFKEQ. The CDR3: CASSQARTLPPYEQYF. CDR3 bases: TGTGCCAGCAGCCAGGCCCGGACACTGCCCCCCTACGAGCAGTACTTC.

The chain combines TRBV6-1 with TRBJ2-2, with no clear D. The CDR3 consists of 14 residues. Trimming removed 3 bases from V and 9 bases from J, with 14 bases in between. Germline V CDR1 and CDR2: MNHNS, SASEGT. CDR3 coding DNA: TGTGCCAGCAGTGATCCGACCGAGTCCAGGGAGCTGTTTTTT. It is translated as CASSDPTESRELFF.

A single count supports this clone. This chain uses TRBV9 with TRBJ1-3, with D perhaps matching TRBD1 (6 bases). Trimming took 7 bases from V and 0 from J, leaving 14 bases between them. The CDR3 totals 15 residues. The V gene's germline CDR1 is SGDLS and CDR2 YYNGEE. The CDR3 spells CASGGGSYSGNTIYF. The CDR3 nucleotides are TGTGCCAGCGGGGGCGGATCCTACTCTGGAAACACCATATATTTT.

This clone occurred once. The CDR3 sequence: CASSSGYYGYTF. The CDR3 coding sequence is TGTGCCAGTAGTTCGGGTTATTATGGCTACACCTTC. This rearrangement joins TRBV19 to TRBJ1-2; D remains ambiguous. CDR3 length: 12 amino acids. V dropped 5 bases and J dropped 5 bases, with 9 bases sitting between them. Germline V gives CDR1 LNHDA, CDR2 SQIVND (reference sequence).

The gene calls are TRBV7-8 and TRBJ1-2; 7 positions match TRBD1. V gave up 5 bases and J gave up 7 bases; unmatched junction bases: 7. The CDR3 has 13 amino acids. Germline lookup yields CDR1 SGHVS and CDR2 FQNEAQ. CDR3 loop: CASSPDREGGYTF. DNA for the CDR3: TGTGCCAGCAGCCCCGACAGGGAAGGTGGCTACACCTTC.

The V call is TRBV30, the J call TRBJ1-1; a weak D match, TRBD1 (5 bases). CDR1 and CDR2 (germline): GTSNPN, SVGIG (reference sequence). CDR3 length: 13 residues. V was clipped by 1 base and J by 10 bases, with 16 bases between them. The CDR3 spells CAWSGLSGGTAFF. CDR3 bases: TGTGCCTGGAGTGGTCTCTCTGGGGGGACAGCTTTCTTT.

Of note for this clone: The same CDR3 can be traced to other DNA sequences in this sample. This chain links TRBV3-1 (or the pseudogene TRBV3-2) with TRBJ1-2, with D possibly matching TRBD1 (6 bases). V lost 0 bases and J lost 6, with 11 bases in between. Germline CDR1 and CDR2: LGHDT and YNNKEL (reference sequence). The CDR3 runs 14 residues. The CDR3 here is CASSQDSRGHGYTF. DNA for the CDR3: TGTGCCAGCAGCCAAGACAGCAGGGGACATGGCTACACCTTC.

The chain links TRBV27 to TRBJ1-6; D unclear. This CDR3 spans 14 amino acids. Deletions cut 8 bases from V and 10 bases from J, with 18 bases between. CDR1 and CDR2 (germline): MNHEY, SMNVEV (reference sequence). CDR3 in amino acids: CASPSAYSDSPLHF. CDR3 DNA sequence: TGTGCCAGCCCCTCCGCCTACAGTGACTCACCCCTCCACTTT.

This chain joins TRBV15 and TRBJ2-2; D remains ambiguous. V lost 0 bases and J lost 3, with 8 bases in between. The length of the CDR3 is 15 residues. The V gene's germline CDR1 is LNHNV and CDR2 YYDKDF (reference sequence). In DNA form, the CDR3 reads TGTGCCACCAGCAGAGACAGGTTCCACACCGGGGAGCTGTTTTTT. Translated: CATSRDRFHTGELFF.

A note on this clone: Other DNA sequences in this specimen translate into the identical CDR3. The chain has TRBV6-5 and TRBJ1-1; 8 bases fit TRBD1. Germline CDR1 MNHEY, CDR2 SVGAGI. CDR3 length equals 16 residues. V dropped 2 bases and J dropped 0; count of bases not matched to a gene: 5. CDR3 region: CASSYLGQGMNTEAFF. CDR3 in DNA: TGTGCCAGCAGTTACCTAGGACAGGGCATGAACACTGAAGCTTTCTTT.

J is TRBJ2-5 and V is TRBV9; D remains ambiguous. The V gene lost 0 bases and the J gene lost 1 base, with 4 bases spanning the gap. The CDR3 length is 13 residues. CDR1 and CDR2 (germline): SGDLS, YYNGEE. CDR3 in amino acids: CASSVDTQETQYF. The CDR3 bases are TGTGCCAGCAGCGTAGACACCCAAGAGACCCAGTACTTC.

This chain connects TRBV19 to TRBJ2-5; 8 positions agree with TRBD1. Germline loops: CDR1 LNHDA, CDR2 SQIVND (reference sequence). The V segment lost 5 bases and the J segment 3 bases; nucleotides outside the gene matches: 8. This CDR3 has 15 residues. The CDR3 DNA follows: TGTGCCAGTAGTCTCGACTCGGACAGGGAAGAGACCCAGTACTTC. Translated, it gives CASSLDSDREETQYF.